This TCR beta chain was captured in a study of spatial heterogeneity in lung cancer. The study's findings and limits: The study found that expanded intratumoral alpha and beta TCR counts tracked tumor mutation counts.

The time point: sample taken at primary tumor resection. Extraction of whole RNA from tumor, nontumor lung or frozen PBMC preceded unsorted sequencing. The CDR3 is 16 amino acids. Deletions cut 5 bases from V and 8 bases from J, with 23 bases between. Germline V CDR1 and CDR2: MNHEY, SVGEGT. TCRdb re-called the 5' RACE reads with MiXCR, one entry per CDR3 protein. The sample carries around 8,800 distinct CDR3 sequences, roughly 5% recorded once. This clonotype is labeled as medium-sized. Its antigen is not identified. J is TRBJ2-3 and V is TRBV6-2 or TRBV6-3; D may match TRBD1 or TRBD2 (5 bases each). The clonotype comes from a female donor with early-stage non-small cell lung cancer. This sample comprised lung tumor tissue, obtained at surgery. CDR3 sequence (DNA): TGTGCCAGCAGTCCCTTAGGGACGAACACCCAGAGTACGCAGTATTTT. Amino acids: CASSPLGTNTQSTQYF.